Listed here are 7 T cell receptor beta chains from one sample, sequenced in a study of human T cells and chemical hapten exposure. This sample's time point: patch test 2, 6 weeks after DPC sensitization. Described treatment: therapeutic diphenylcyclopropenone sensitization with weekly scalp DPC. One entry per CDR3 protein, called by TCRdb with MiXCR from the RACE reads. The table has about 110,000 distinct CDR3 sequences, roughly a tenth seen once; the top ten hold 3% to 3.5%. The sample here was whole blood, taken in connection with sensitization to the hapten diphenylcyclopropenone (DPC). The receptors were gathered from a woman aged 40 to 55 with alopecia areata. Some clones in this sample may be carry-over from other donors' samples.

This clonotype has just a few counts. The chain combines TRBV2 with TRBJ1-5; D is ambiguous. Germline CDR1 SNHLY, CDR2 FYNNEI. This CDR3 has 14 residues. V dropped 7 bases and J dropped 1 base, with 11 bases sitting between them. This CDR3 is CASTALGSNQPQHF. The CDR3 DNA is TGTGCCAGCACTGCCCTGGGGAGCAATCAGCCCCAGCATTTT.

This clonotype was recorded at least ten times. A junction end diverges from the germline sequence, so it may reflect a read error. The chain is built from TRBV20-1 and TRBJ2-7; 9 nucleotides align to TRBD1. CDR3 length equals 14 residues. The V gene's germline CDR1 is DFQATT and CDR2 SNEGSKA (reference sequence). DNA for the CDR3: TGCAGTGCTTGGAGAGATACAGGGGGCTACGAGCAATACTTC. Its protein is CSAWRDTGGYEQYF.

At least ten counts were recorded for this clonotype. The chain recombines TRBV10-1 with TRBJ2-1; 7 bases map to TRBD2. This CDR3 comprises 19 residues. Unmatched junction bases numbered 21, after V lost 3 bases and J lost 7 bases. The germline CDR1 and CDR2 sequences are WNHNN and SYGVQD (reference sequence). The CDR3 is CASSDPAPSLGGGPNEQFF. The CDR3 DNA reads as TGCGCCAGCAGTGACCCGGCCCCGAGCCTTGGCGGGGGACCTAATGAGCAGTTCTTC.

This clonotype was recorded at least ten times. J is TRBJ2-7 and V is TRBV7-9, with D possibly matching TRBD1 (5 bases). The germline CDR1 and CDR2 sequences are SEHNR and FQNEAQ (reference sequence). The ends were cut back, 2 bases at V and 0 bases at J, with 11 bases in the middle. CDR3 length equals 15 residues. The chain's CDR3 is CASSLSQGSSYEQYF. In DNA form, the CDR3 reads TGTGCCAGCAGCTTAAGTCAGGGAAGCTCCTACGAGCAGTACTTC.

The gene calls are TRBV5-1 and TRBJ2-1, with 11 nucleotides matching TRBD2. The CDR3 contains 14 residues. V was pared by 4 bases and J by 6 bases, with 3 bases of the junction left unmatched. Germline loops: CDR1 SGHRS, CDR2 YFSETQ. This CDR3 reads CASSTGLAVNEQFF. The CDR3 nucleotides are TGCGCCAGCAGCACGGGACTAGCGGTCAATGAGCAGTTCTTC.

This rearrangement joins TRBV27 to TRBJ1-3; D uncertain. The CDR3 sequence is 15 residues long. With 4 bases removed from V and 0 bases from J, the gap between germline ends came to 10 bases. Germline V lookup: CDR1 MNHEY, CDR2 SMNVEV (reference sequence). CDR3 amino acids: CASSSRPISGNTIYF. The CDR3 DNA reads TGTGCCAGCAGTTCCAGACCGATCTCTGGAAACACCATATATTTT.

The rearrangement joins TRBV7-9 to TRBJ2-2, with 8 bases aligning to TRBD1. Germline V gene sequence: CDR1 SEHNR, CDR2 FQNEAQ (reference sequence). V lost 1 base to trimming and J lost 7 bases; unmatched junction nucleotides: 8. The CDR3 runs 16 residues. The CDR3 bases are TGTGCCAGCAGCTTAGACCCCGGACAGGGAAGCGGGGAGCTGTTTTTT. Its protein is CASSLDPGQGSGELFF.